Listed below are T cell receptor beta chains from one sample, sequenced in a study of cytomegalovirus exposure and HLA in healthy donors. Sequencing was performed with immunoSEQ multiplex PCR; in TCRdb, only in-frame clones are kept and a portion is missing. The sample carries some 100,000 clones, about 79% recorded once. Input material: PBMCs. The receptors shown here come from a male donor in good health and CMV-seropositive. Each CDR3 is given with its conserved first and last residue. Each record gives: J gene, D gene, clone size, V gene, CDR3 protein, CDR3 DNA. A D gene is named only where the DNA matches it firmly. Some rows mark clone size as missing; the rest say once, few, many or name a class of expanded clone.

TRBJ2-7,-,few,TRBV12-5,CASGHSYEQYF,TGTGCTAGTGGTCACTCCTACGAGCAGTACTTC
TRBJ2-1,-,-,TRBV6-1,CASSPDSINEQFF,TGTGCCAGCAGTCCCGACAGCATCAATGAGCAGTTCTTC
TRBJ1-1,TRBD1,once,TRBV6-5,CASSRDRNTEAFF,TGTGCCAGCAGCCGGGACAGAAACACTGAAGCTTTCTTT
TRBJ1-2,TRBD1,-,TRBV4-1,CASSQGTGEVYSYGYTF,TGCGCCAGCAGCCAAGGGACAGGGGAAGTTTACAGCTATGGCTACACCTTC
TRBJ1-1,-,-,TRBV9,CASSAGQPRPNTEAFF,TGTGCCAGCAGCGCCGGACAGCCCCGCCCGAACACTGAAGCTTTCTTT
TRBJ1-5,-,-,TRBV2,CASSEVGRTSNQPQHF,TGTGCCAGCAGTGAAGTTGGCAGAACTAGCAATCAGCCCCAGCATTTT
TRBJ2-1,-,-,TRBV5-4,CASSFGGGQGWAEQFF,TGTGCCAGCAGCTTCGGGGGGGGACAGGGTTGGGCTGAGCAGTTCTTC
TRBJ1-2,-,-,TRBV30,CAWSMIQGGYTF,TGTGCCTGGAGTATGATACAGGGTGGCTACACCTTC
TRBJ2-1,TRBD2,-,TRBV6-6,CASSYGTNSYNEQFF,TGTGCCAGCAGTTATGGGACTAACTCCTACAATGAGCAGTTCTTC
TRBJ2-7,-,-,TRBV4-1,CASSQSSLSWEQYF,TGCGCCAGCAGCCAATCATCCCTGAGCTGGGAGCAGTACTTC
TRBJ2-2,-,-,TRBV7-3,CASSFRGGGTGELFF,TGTGCCAGCAGCTTCAGGGGAGGGGGCACCGGGGAGCTGTTTTTT
TRBJ1-6,-,-,TRBV5-1,CASSGTGDVVSPLHF,TGCGCCAGCAGCGGAACAGGTGATGTGGTTTCACCCCTCCACTTT
TRBJ2-3,-,-,TRBV5-1,CASSLIGSGVGTDTQYF,TGCGCCAGCAGCTTGATAGGCTCGGGAGTTGGGACAGATACGCAGTATTTT
TRBJ2-1,-,-,TRBV5-4,CASSSPTGEQFF,TGTGCCAGCAGCTCACCGACCGGGGAGCAGTTCTTC
TRBJ2-7,TRBD1,once,TRBV12-5,CASGLRQGAEQYF,TGTGCTAGTGGTCTCCGACAGGGGGCCGAGCAGTACTTC
TRBJ1-6,-,-,TRBV10-1,CASSEEGRDSPLHF,TGCGCCAGCAGTGAAGAAGGGAGGGATTCACCCCTCCACTTT
TRBJ1-1,-,once,TRBV9,CASSAMQIEAFF,TGTGCCAGCAGCGCGATGCAGATTGAAGCTTTCTTT
TRBJ1-2,TRBD1,-,TRBV27,CASSFVDRGHYYGYTF,TGTGCCAGCAGTTTCGTGGACAGGGGACATTACTATGGCTACACCTTC
TRBJ1-4,-,few,TRBV18,CASSQGRLDEKLFF,TGTGCCAGCTCACAGGGGAGGTTGGATGAAAAACTGTTTTTT
TRBJ2-7,TRBD2,once,TRBV6-5,CASSYVGGTSYEQYF,TGTGCCAGCAGTTACGTCGGGGGGACCTCCTACGAGCAGTACTTC
TRBJ2-7,TRBD1,-,TRBV30,CAWSGGTGRGYEQYF,TGTGCCTGGAGTGGGGGGACAGGGAGAGGCTACGAGCAGTACTTC
TRBJ2-5,TRBD2,-,TRBV5-6,CASSFVGLAGSPYF,TGTGCCAGCAGCTTCGTCGGGCTAGCGGGATCGCCGTACTTC
TRBJ1-6,TRBD1,-,TRBV6-5,CASSYGTDPSPLHF,TGTGCCAGCAGTTACGGGACAGATCCTTCACCCCTCCACTTT
TRBJ2-2,TRBD2,-,TRBV9,CASSVEWAGGNTGELFF,TGTGCCAGCAGCGTAGAATGGGCGGGGGGGAACACCGGGGAGCTGTTTTTT
TRBJ2-1,TRBD2,once,TRBV5-1,CASSLDGDYYNEQFF,TGCGCCAGCAGCTTGGATGGGGACTACTACAATGAGCAGTTCTTC
TRBJ2-1,TRBD2,-,TRBV9,CASSGAGLSYNEQFF,TGTGCCAGCAGCGGAGCGGGACTCTCTTACAATGAGCAGTTCTTC
TRBJ1-2,TRBD1,-,TRBV7-9,CASSLGPRQGANGYTF,TGTGCCAGCAGCTTAGGCCCCAGACAGGGGGCTAATGGCTACACCTTC
TRBJ1-6,TRBD1,few,TRBV6-6,CASSTQGVGHSPLHF,TGTGCCAGCAGTACACAGGGGGTAGGGCATTCACCCCTCCACTTT
TRBJ1-4,TRBD1,-,TRBV9,CASSGRDSGLNEKLFF,TGTGCCAGCAGCGGCCGGGACAGTGGCCTTAATGAAAAACTGTTTTTT
TRBJ1-2,-,-,TRBV5-4,CASSPSSGWGYGYTF,TGTGCCAGCAGCCCATCATCAGGGTGGGGCTATGGCTACACCTTC
TRBJ2-7,TRBD1,once,TRBV5-6,CASRQPGQGGEQYF,TGTGCCAGCAGACAACCGGGACAGGGGGGCGAGCAGTACTTC
TRBJ1-4,-,-,TRBV5-1,CASSLAGGGSYEKLFF,TGCGCCAGCAGCTTGGCCGGGGGGGGGTCCTATGAAAAACTGTTTTTT
TRBJ2-7,TRBD2,-,TRBV7-8,CASSSPGLAGLSSYEQYF,TGTGCCAGCAGCTCACCGGGACTAGCGGGGCTAAGCTCCTACGAGCAGTACTTC
TRBJ1-2,-,-,TRBV15,CATSRKRQDFFYGYTF,TGTGCCACCAGCAGAAAGCGACAGGATTTTTTCTATGGCTACACCTTC
TRBJ1-6,TRBD1,-,TRBV6-5,CASNTGGSYNSPLHF,TGTGCCAGCAACACAGGGGGCTCCTATAATTCCCCCCTCCACTTT
TRBJ1-4,TRBD1,-,TRBV2,CASDWTGGNEKLFF,TGTGCCAGCGATTGGACAGGCGGGAATGAAAAACTGTTTTTT
TRBJ1-1,TRBD1,-,TRBV7-9,CASSPRGTGKTEAFF,TGTGCCAGCAGCCCCCGAGGGACAGGGAAAACTGAAGCTTTCTTT
TRBJ2-5,TRBD2,-,TRBV13,CASSSGTSGTQETQYF,TGTGCCAGCAGCTCAGGGACTAGCGGTACCCAAGAGACCCAGTACTTC
TRBJ2-1,TRBD2,few,TRBV6-4,CASSVGTSGDNEQFF,TGTGCCAGCAGTGTCGGGACTAGCGGGGATAATGAGCAGTTCTTC
TRBJ2-3,TRBD2,-,TRBV5-4,CATMGGVDTDTQYF,TGTGCCACCATGGGAGGGGTTGACACAGATACGCAGTATTTT
TRBJ1-1,-,-,TRBV30,CAWSADSHTEAFF,TGTGCCTGGAGTGCGGACAGTCACACTGAAGCTTTCTTT
TRBJ1-1,TRBD1,-,TRBV5-1,CASSLRTGGDSEAFF,TGCGCCAGCAGCTTAAGGACAGGGGGCGACTCTGAAGCTTTCTTT
TRBJ1-2,TRBD1,few,TRBV19,CASSDPGTGSYGYTF,TGTGCCAGTAGTGATCCAGGGACAGGGAGCTATGGCTACACCTTC
TRBJ1-6,TRBD1,-,TRBV9,CASSVGEAGQRNSPLHF,TGTGCCAGCAGCGTAGGGGAGGCGGGACAGAGAAATTCACCCCTCCACTTT
TRBJ2-3,-,-,TRBV5-1,CASSPLVAATDTQYF,TGCGCCAGCAGCCCCCTAGTAGCGGCCACAGATACGCAGTATTTT
TRBJ2-3,-,-,TRBV5-1,CASSPRPAGDTDTQYF,TGCGCCAGCAGCCCCCGCCCGGCAGGGGACACAGATACGCAGTATTTT
TRBJ1-6,TRBD1,-,TRBV19,CASSIAIPSQGEHNSPLHF,TGTGCCAGTAGTATAGCCATCCCCTCACAGGGGGAACATAATTCACCCCTCCACTTT
TRBJ2-4,-,-,TRBV7-8,CASSLRAKNIQYF,TGTGCCAGCAGCCTCAGAGCCAAAAACATTCAGTACTTC
TRBJ2-3,TRBD1,-,TRBV10-3,CAISLGQFTDTQYF,TGTGCCATCAGCCTGGGACAGTTCACAGATACGCAGTATTTT
TRBJ1-1,TRBD1,-,TRBV6-5,CASSFLDRANTEAFF,TGTGCCAGCAGTTTCCTAGACAGGGCGAACACTGAAGCTTTCTTT
TRBJ1-4,-,-,TRBV5-1,CASSLAGQSNEKLFF,TGCGCCAGCAGCTTGGCCGGTCAAAGTAATGAAAAACTGTTTTTT
TRBJ1-1,TRBD1,few,TRBV7-9,CASSFGTGAFF,TGTGCCAGCAGCTTTGGGACAGGGGCTTTCTTT
TRBJ1-2,TRBD1,-,TRBV19,CASTIGQGISYGYTF,TGTGCCAGTACTATAGGACAGGGAATTTCCTATGGCTACACCTTC